In its sample, the clone carrying this TCR beta chain was seen many times. Its specificity is not known. TCRdb reprocessed the 5' RACE reads with MiXCR, giving one entry per CDR3 protein. Of 250,000 to 350,000 distinct CDR3 sequences listed, around 6.8% are singletons. The data belong to a study of T cells after yellow fever vaccination. Per the germline V gene, CDR1 is ENHRY and CDR2 is SYGVKD. The CDR3 has 15 amino acids. Trimming took off 4 bases at V and 5 bases at J, with 18 bases between the two ends. Study observations and caveats: Clones from primary vaccination mostly reappeared after the booster (96% CD4, about 88% CD8). Shared CD4/CD8 clonotypes were a small share, likely from convergent recombination.

This clonotype was obtained from a young man who received the YFV17D yellow fever vaccine. The chain couples TRBV10-3 to TRBJ2-7; maybe TRBD2 (6 bases). The sample consisted of PBMCs, taken roughly 47 days after the first yellow fever vaccination. The CDR3 sequence: CAISAQAAASDEQYF. The CDR3 nucleotides read TGTGCCATCAGTGCCCAGGCAGCCGCTAGCGACGAGCAGTACTTC.